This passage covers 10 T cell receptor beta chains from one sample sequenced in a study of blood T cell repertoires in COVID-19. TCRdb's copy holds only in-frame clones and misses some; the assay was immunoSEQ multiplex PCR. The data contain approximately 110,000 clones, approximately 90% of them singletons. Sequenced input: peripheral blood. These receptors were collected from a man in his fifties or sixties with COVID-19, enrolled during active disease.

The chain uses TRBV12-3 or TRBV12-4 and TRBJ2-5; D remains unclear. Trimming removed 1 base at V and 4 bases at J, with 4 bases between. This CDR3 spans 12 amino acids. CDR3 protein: CASSLVRETQYF. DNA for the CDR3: TGTGCCAGCAGTTTAGTTCGAGAGACCCAGTACTTC.

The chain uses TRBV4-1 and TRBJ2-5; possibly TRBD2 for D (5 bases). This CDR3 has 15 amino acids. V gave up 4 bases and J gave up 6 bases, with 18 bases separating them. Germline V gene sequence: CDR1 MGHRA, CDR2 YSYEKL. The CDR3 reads CASSPTRPGLKTQYF. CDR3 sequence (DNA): TGCGCCAGCAGCCCCACCCGGCCGGGGTTGAAGACCCAGTACTTC.

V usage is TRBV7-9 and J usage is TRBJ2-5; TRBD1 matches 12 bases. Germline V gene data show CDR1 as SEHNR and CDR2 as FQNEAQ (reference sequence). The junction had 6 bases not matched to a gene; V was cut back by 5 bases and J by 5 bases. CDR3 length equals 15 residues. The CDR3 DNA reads TGTGCCAGCAGCAACCGGGACAGGGGGCCTGAGACCCAGTACTTC. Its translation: CASSNRDRGPETQYF.

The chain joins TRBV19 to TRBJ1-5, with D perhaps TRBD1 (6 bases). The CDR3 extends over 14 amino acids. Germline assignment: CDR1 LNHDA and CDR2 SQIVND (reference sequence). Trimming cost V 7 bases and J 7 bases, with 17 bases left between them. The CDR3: CASNLMTGSQPQHF. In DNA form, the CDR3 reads TGTGCCAGTAACCTAATGACAGGTTCCCAGCCCCAGCATTTT.

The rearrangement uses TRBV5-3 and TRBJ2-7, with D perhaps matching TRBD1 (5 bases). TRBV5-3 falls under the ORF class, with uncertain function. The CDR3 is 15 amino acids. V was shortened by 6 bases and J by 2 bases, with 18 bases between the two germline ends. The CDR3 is CARISYGAPPYEQYV. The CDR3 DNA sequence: TGTGCCAGAATCTCCTATGGGGCGCCCCCCTACGAGCAGTACGTC.

CDR3 amino acids: CASSANRDLRQPQHF. CDR3 nucleotides: TGTGCCAGCAGCGCGAACAGGGATCTTCGGCAGCCCCAGCATTTT. The rearrangement uses TRBV5-6 and TRBJ1-5; perhaps TRBD1 as D (6 bases). Germline values: CDR1 SGHDT, CDR2 YYEEEE. V was clipped by 4 bases and J by 7 bases, with 18 bases between them. CDR3 length equals 15 residues.

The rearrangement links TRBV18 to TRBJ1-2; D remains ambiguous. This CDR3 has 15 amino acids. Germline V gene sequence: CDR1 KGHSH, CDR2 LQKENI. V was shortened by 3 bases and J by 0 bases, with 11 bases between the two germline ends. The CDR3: CASSPLPDPNYGYTF. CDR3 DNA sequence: TGTGCCAGCTCACCCCTTCCAGATCCTAACTATGGCTACACCTTC.

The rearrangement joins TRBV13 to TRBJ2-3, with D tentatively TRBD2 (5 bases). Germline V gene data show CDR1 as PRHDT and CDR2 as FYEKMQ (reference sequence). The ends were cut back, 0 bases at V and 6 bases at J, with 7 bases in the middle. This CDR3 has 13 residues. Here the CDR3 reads CASSLGLADTQYF. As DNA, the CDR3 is TGTGCCAGCAGCTTAGGCCTAGCCGATACGCAGTATTTT.

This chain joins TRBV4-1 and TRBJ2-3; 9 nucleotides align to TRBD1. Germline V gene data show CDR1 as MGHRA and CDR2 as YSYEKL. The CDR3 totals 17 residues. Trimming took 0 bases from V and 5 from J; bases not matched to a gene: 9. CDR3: CASSQEGQGRSQDTQYF. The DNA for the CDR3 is TGCGCCAGCAGCCAAGAAGGACAGGGGAGATCACAAGATACGCAGTATTTT.

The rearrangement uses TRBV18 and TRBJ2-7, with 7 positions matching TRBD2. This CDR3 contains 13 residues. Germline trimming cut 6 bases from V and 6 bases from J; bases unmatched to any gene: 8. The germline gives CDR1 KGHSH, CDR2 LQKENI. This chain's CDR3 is CASSLGGKGEQYV. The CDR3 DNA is TGTGCCAGCTCTCTGGGGGGGAAGGGCGAGCAGTACGTC.